The 26 T cell receptor beta chains below were found in one sample sequenced in a study of T cell repertoires in cytomegalovirus infection. MiXCR, applied by TCRdb to the reads, yields one record per CDR3 protein. Counted here are more than 150,000 distinct CDR3 sequences, about 21% occurring once; the ten biggest clones make up 2.5% to 3%. Sequenced sample: PBMCs. All receptors derive from a human donor in good health (CMV status not recorded). Some clones in this sample may be carry-over from other donors' samples.

This clonotype was picked up many times. The V gene is TRBV12-3 or TRBV12-4, the J gene TRBJ1-5, with D possibly TRBD1 on 6 matching bases. V was clipped by 4 bases and J by 4 bases, with 11 bases between them. This CDR3 contains 14 residues. CDR3 in amino acids: CASSSSTGNQPQHF. Here the CDR3 DNA reads TGTGCCAGCAGTTCTTCCACAGGGAATCAGCCCCAGCATTTT.

The rearrangement links TRBV20-1 to TRBJ1-2, with 7 bases lining up with TRBD1. The CDR3 sequence is 12 residues long. J gave up 3 bases and V 6 bases, and 4 bases lay outside the gene matches. Germline V gene lookup returns CDR1 DFQATT and CDR2 SNEGSKA (reference sequence). CDR3 nucleotides: TGCAGTGCACGACAGGGCGACTATGGCTACACCTTC. This encodes CSARQGDYGYTF.

CDR3 sequence (DNA): TGTGCCAGCAGTGAGAATCAGGGGGACGAAGAGACCCAGTACTTC. This encodes CASSENQGDEETQYF. The chain carries TRBV2 and TRBJ2-5; 7 bases fit TRBD1. The CDR3 covers 15 residues. With V trimmed by 3 bases and J by 3 bases, 7 bases remained unmatched. CDR1 and CDR2 (germline): SNHLY, FYNNEI.

The chain combines TRBV7-6 with TRBJ2-6; unclear D gene. In germline, CDR1 is SGHVS, CDR2 FNYEAQ. This CDR3 comprises 15 residues. Trimming cost V 5 bases and J 1 base, with 9 bases left between them. The DNA for the CDR3 is TGTGCCAGCAGCCCACTGGGGTCTGGGGCCAACGTCCTGACTTTC. This sequence encodes CASSPLGSGANVLTF.

This clonotype was found many times. This chain connects TRBV25-1 to TRBJ2-1; D perhaps matches TRBD1 (5 bases). Germline V gene data show CDR1 as MGHDK and CDR2 as SYGVNS. Trimming took 4 bases from V and 2 from J, leaving 18 bases between them. This CDR3 has 17 amino acids. This CDR3 is CASSAPGSIVAYNEQFF. CDR3 DNA sequence: TGTGCCAGCAGTGCCCCAGGGTCGATTGTCGCCTACAATGAGCAGTTCTTC. The whole variable domain, filled in from reference TRBV25-1 and TRBJ2-1, reads EADIYQTPRYLVIGTGKKITLECSQTMGHDKMYWYQQDPGMELHLIHYSYGVNSTEKGDLSSESTVSRIRTEHFPLTLESARPSHTSQYLCASSAPGSIVAYNEQFFGPGTRLTVL.

This clonotype was observed a few times. This CDR3 reads CASRRQGNSPLHF. The CDR3 DNA follows: TGTGCCAGCAGGCGACAAGGCAATTCACCCCTCCACTTT. This chain uses TRBV12-3 or TRBV12-4 with TRBJ1-6; D remains ambiguous. Trimming shortened V by 6 bases and J by 7 bases, and 10 bases separated the two germline ends. The CDR3 extends over 13 amino acids.

At least ten counts were recorded for this clonotype. The J gene is TRBJ1-1, the V gene TRBV4-1; 9 bases map to TRBD1. The CDR3 spans 18 residues. Germline CDR1 is MGHRA and CDR2 is YSYEKL. V was pared by 3 bases and J by 0 bases, with 11 bases of the junction left unmatched. The CDR3 sequence is CASSHQPLTGGLNTEAFF. The DNA of the CDR3 is TGCGCCAGCAGCCATCAACCCTTGACAGGGGGGCTGAACACTGAAGCTTTCTTT.

This clonotype was seen a few times. The chain uses TRBV20-1 and TRBJ1-5; D might be TRBD1 (6 bases). Germline CDR1 DFQATT, CDR2 SNEGSKA (reference sequence). With 4 bases removed from V and 0 bases from J, the gap between germline ends came to 13 bases. The CDR3 length is 15 residues. CDR3 nucleotide sequence: TGCAGTGCTAAGGGGGACATCTATAGCAATCAGCCCCAGCATTTT. Amino acid sequence: CSAKGDIYSNQPQHF.

The CDR3 loop reads CASKSGPGEQYF. The CDR3 DNA sequence: TGTGCCAGTAAAAGCGGCCCTGGTGAGCAGTACTTC. The genes are TRBV19 and TRBJ2-7; tentatively, D is TRBD2 (5 bases). This CDR3 region has 12 residues. Germline loops: CDR1 LNHDA, CDR2 SQIVND (reference sequence). V shed 7 bases and J shed 7 bases, with 14 bases lying between them.

This chain connects TRBV28 to TRBJ2-3; either TRBD1 or TRBD2 may supply D (5 bases each). This CDR3 region has 14 residues. The V and J ends lost 5 bases and 2 bases respectively, with 11 bases between them. Germline V gene sequence: CDR1 MDHEN, CDR2 SYDVKM. The CDR3, as DNA: TGTGCCAGCAGTCATGGGGGATTCACAGATACGCAGTATTTT. Translating gives CASSHGGFTDTQYF.

There are many counts of this clonotype. The chain uses TRBV2 and TRBJ1-1; the D is unclear. CDR1 is SNHLY and CDR2 is FYNNEI in the germline V gene. V dropped 8 bases and J dropped 3 bases, with 13 bases sitting between them. The CDR3 extends over 13 amino acids. DNA for the CDR3: TGTGCCAGCCGCCTGGGCCGGGACACTGAAGCTTTCTTT. Residues: CASRLGRDTEAFF. The full variable domain, rest sourced from reference TRBV2 and TRBJ1-1, is EPEVTQTPSHQVTQMGQEVILRCVPISNHLYFYWYRQILGQKVEFLVSFYNNEISEKSEIFDDQFSVERPDGSNFTLKIRSTKLEDSAMYFCASRLGRDTEAFFGQGTRLTVV.

The rearrangement joins TRBV28 to TRBJ2-2; 11 bases match TRBD1. Germline trimming cut 7 bases from V and 5 bases from J; bases unmatched to any gene: 21. Germline lookup yields CDR1 MDHEN and CDR2 SYDVKM. This CDR3 contains 20 residues. The CDR3 reads CASNPRDLSGQGALTGELFF. DNA of the CDR3: TGTGCCAGCAACCCCCGGGATTTGTCAGGACAGGGGGCGCTTACCGGGGAGCTGTTTTTT.

The chain recombines TRBV20-1 with TRBJ2-1; D gene unclear. Trimming shortened V by 1 base and J by 6 bases, and 16 bases separated the two germline ends. Looked up from germline, CDR1 is DFQATT and CDR2 is SNEGSKA (reference sequence). CDR3 size: 15 residues. CDR3 protein: CSARGLRTSLNEQFF. The DNA of the CDR3 is TGCAGTGCTAGAGGATTGCGGACCTCCCTCAATGAGCAGTTCTTC.

This clonotype was observed a few times. CDR3 nucleotides: TGTGCCAGCAGTTTGGGACTAGCGGGGGGATCTCGCGAGCAGTACTTC. As protein: CASSLGLAGGSREQYF. The rearrangement links TRBV12-3 or TRBV12-4 to TRBJ2-7; 15 positions match TRBD2. The junction had 6 bases not matched to a gene; V was cut back by 3 bases and J by 6 bases. The CDR3 is 16 amino acids.

V gene TRBV5-1 combines with J gene TRBJ2-5, with 8 bases fitting TRBD2. Trimming at V came to 4 bases and at J to 5 bases, leaving 13 bases not matched to a gene. CDR1 is SGHRS and CDR2 is YFSETQ in the germline V gene. The CDR3 covers 16 residues. CDR3: CASSDLAGSVAETQYF. The CDR3 DNA reads as TGCGCCAGCAGCGATTTAGCGGGATCGGTTGCGGAGACCCAGTACTTC.

This clonotype was detected many times. The V and J genes are TRBV7-2 and TRBJ2-1; D not certain. V was shortened by 3 bases and J by 0 bases, with 6 bases between the two germline ends. CDR3 length equals 14 residues. Germline CDR1 reads SGHTA; CDR2 reads FQGNSA. CDR3 sequence reads: CASSLSTSYNEQFF. In nucleotides, the CDR3 is TGTGCCAGCAGCTTGAGTACCTCCTACAATGAGCAGTTCTTC.

This sequence joins TRBV6-5 and TRBJ1-1; 10 nucleotides agree with TRBD1. From germline, CDR1 is MNHEY and CDR2 SVGAGI. J lost 0 bases, V lost 4 bases, and 2 bases had no gene match. The CDR3 consists of 15 residues. CDR3 nucleotide sequence: TGTGCCAGCAGTTCCGGGACAGGGGTGAACACTGAAGCTTTCTTT. Translation gives CASSSGTGVNTEAFF.

This clonotype was seen a handful of times. V usage is TRBV5-4 and J usage is TRBJ2-5, with 16 bases that match TRBD2. The CDR3 runs to 17 residues. V was clipped by 3 bases and J by 6 bases; unmatched bases: 8. In germline, CDR1 is SGHNT, CDR2 YYREEE (reference sequence). The chain's CDR3 is CASSSGGTSGGAQTQYF. CDR3 bases: TGTGCCAGCAGCTCCGGCGGGACTAGCGGGGGGGCCCAGACCCAGTACTTC. Together with reference TRBV5-4 and TRBJ2-5, the CDR3 gives the full variable domain: ETGVTQSPTHLIKTRGQQVTLRCSSQSGHNTVSWYQQALGQGPQFIFQYYREEENGRGNFPPRFSGLQFPNYSSELNVNALELDDSALYLCASSSGGTSGGAQTQYFGPGTRLLVL.

This clonotype appeared many times. CDR3 DNA sequence: TGTGCCAGCAGACAACTCGGACTAGCCCCGAGGACGCAGTATTTT. It encodes CASRQLGLAPRTQYF. This rearrangement joins TRBV6-2 or TRBV6-3 to TRBJ2-3; 8 bases align to TRBD2. The CDR3 is made up of 15 amino acids. The germline V gene encodes CDR1 MNHEY and CDR2 SVGEGT. The junction had 14 bases not matched to a gene; V was cut back by 6 bases and J by 9 bases.

The rearrangement joins TRBV27 to TRBJ2-7, with 8 bases lining up with TRBD2. Germline V lookup: CDR1 MNHEY, CDR2 SMNVEV (reference sequence). The trim removed 3 bases at V and 5 bases at J, leaving 6 bases unmatched. The length of the CDR3 is 14 residues. This CDR3 reads CASSFAGLAHEQYF. DNA for the CDR3: TGTGCCAGCAGTTTCGCTGGACTAGCCCACGAGCAGTACTTC.

This clonotype was seen at least ten times. The V call is TRBV7-2, the J call TRBJ1-1; D might be TRBD1 (6 bases). This CDR3 is 13 amino acids long. Deletions cut 5 bases from V and 3 bases from J, with 10 bases between. Germline V lookup: CDR1 SGHTA, CDR2 FQGNSA. This CDR3 is CASSRTAHTEAFF. The CDR3, as DNA: TGTGCCAGCAGCCGGACAGCCCACACTGAAGCTTTCTTT.

This clonotype was seen a few times. The chain employs TRBV7-6 and TRBJ1-1; no reliable D call. Trimming pared 5 bases from V and 4 bases from J, leaving 17 bases between. Germline CDR1 SGHVS, CDR2 FNYEAQ. This CDR3 has 15 residues. The CDR3 coding sequence is TGTGCCAGCAGCCCAGCCGGGCCCGTCAGCACTGAAGCTTTCTTT. Translation: CASSPAGPVSTEAFF.

This clonotype turned up a few times. This chain connects TRBV5-5 to TRBJ1-5, with D maybe TRBD1 (5 bases). V was cut by 4 bases and J by 3 bases, with 8 bases left in between. The CDR3 is 13 residues long. Germline CDR1 SGHKS, CDR2 YYEKEE (reference sequence). The CDR3 DNA is TGTGCCAGCAGCACGACAGACAATCAGCCCCAGCATTTT. Translation: CASSTTDNQPQHF.

The chain carries TRBV30 and TRBJ2-1; 9 nucleotides match TRBD2. Germline V gene sequence: CDR1 GTSNPN, CDR2 SVGIG (reference sequence). With V trimmed by 2 bases and J by 7 bases, 9 bases remained unmatched. This CDR3 comprises 15 residues. CDR3 region: CAWSLIAGESNEQFF. CDR3 DNA: TGTGCCTGGAGTCTGATAGCGGGAGAGTCTAATGAGCAGTTCTTC. Looking up the rest from reference TRBV30 and TRBJ2-1 gives the full variable domain: SQTIHQWPATLVQPVGSPLSLECTVEGTSNPNLYWYRQAAGRGLQLLFYSVGIGQISSEVPQNLSASRPQDRQFILSSKKLLLSDSGFYLCAWSLIAGESNEQFFGPGTRLTVL.

The table lists this clonotype with many counts. V and J are TRBV7-2 and TRBJ2-3, with TRBD2 matching over 11 bases. V lost 3 bases, J lost 5 bases, and 10 bases stayed unmatched. Germline V CDR1 and CDR2: SGHTA, FQGNSA. The CDR3 has 17 residues. CDR3 nucleotide sequence: TGTGCCAGCAGCTTTGGGATTAGCGGGGGGGCCGTAGATACGCAGTATTTT. Residues: CASSFGISGGAVDTQYF.

This clonotype was counted many times. The J gene is TRBJ1-1, the V gene TRBV7-2; no clear D gene. The germline V gene has CDR1 SGHTA and CDR2 FQGNSA. Deletions cut 3 bases from V and 3 bases from J, with 17 bases between. The CDR3 is 16 amino acids. In DNA, the CDR3 is TGTGCCAGCAGCTTTGTCCTCAGAGCTTGGGACACTGAAGCTTTCTTT. This sequence encodes CASSFVLRAWDTEAFF.